The 17 T cell receptor beta chains below were found in one sample sequenced in a study of shared T cell receptors in the human thymus. The repertoire was sequenced with immunoSEQ multiplex PCR; TCRdb's copy has only in-frame clones and lacks some. The sample records hundreds of thousands of clones, roughly 90% being singletons. These sequences were also reported in another study, on human thymus T cells.

The source material was thymocytes. All receptors come from a boy under two years old with a congenital heart defect.

This sequence joins TRBV4-2 and TRBJ2-5; D is possibly TRBD2 (6 bases). The CDR3 sequence is 14 residues long. CDR1 is LGHNA and CDR2 is YNFKEQ in the germline V gene. The germline V and J ends were trimmed by 4 bases and 5 bases, with 14 bases remaining between them. CDR3 DNA sequence: TGTGCCAGCAGCCTTCCACTAGCTCCGGAGACCCAGTACTTC. Translating gives CASSLPLAPETQYF.

J is TRBJ2-7 and V is TRBV10-3; 9 bases fit TRBD2. The CDR3 is 17 amino acids. Per germline, CDR1 ENHRY and CDR2 SYGVKD. After removal of 0 bases from V and 5 bases from J, the junction contained 11 bases not matched to a gene. In DNA, the CDR3 is TGTGCCATCAGTGAGTCAACATCGACTAGCGGCGCCCACGAGCAGTACTTC. This sequence encodes CAISESTSTSGAHEQYF.

This clone turned up a few times. V usage is TRBV19 and J usage is TRBJ2-1; possible D gene TRBD2, 6 bases. Trimming removed 6 bases at V and 6 bases at J, with 21 bases between. The germline V gene encodes CDR1 LNHDA and CDR2 SQIVND (reference sequence). The CDR3 runs to 16 residues. The CDR3 nucleotides are TGTGCCAGTAGGTGGGTGGGGCGGGATGGAGGCAATGAGCAGTTCTTC. Translated, it gives CASRWVGRDGGNEQFF.

The chain links TRBV10-3 to TRBJ1-5; D may be TRBD1 (6 bases). V was shortened by 6 bases and J by 6 bases, with 15 bases between the two germline ends. The CDR3 length is 14 residues. CDR1 ENHRY and CDR2 SYGVKD come from the germline V gene. The CDR3 region has the DNA TGTGCCATCAGGGACAGCGGCATCGGTCAGCCCCAGCATTTT. This codes for CAIRDSGIGQPQHF.

DNA of the CDR3: TGCGCCAGCAGCTTGAAGCTACCGGGACAGGGGGCAGGCTACGAGCAGTACTTC. This codes for CASSLKLPGQGAGYEQYF. This sequence joins TRBV5-1 and TRBJ2-7; 12 positions agree with TRBD1. Looked up from germline, CDR1 is SGHRS and CDR2 is YFSETQ. V lost 1 base and J lost 3; bases outside the gene matches: 11. The CDR3 has 18 residues.

This rearrangement joins TRBV6-1 to TRBJ1-6; tentatively, D is TRBD1 (5 bases). The V gene lost 0 bases and the J gene lost 8 bases, with 23 bases spanning the gap. CDR3 size: 19 residues. Germline V gene data show CDR1 as MNHNS and CDR2 as SASEGT. CDR3 bases: TGTGCCAGCAGTGAAGCGCGTCCCACAGGCTGGGGTAATGATTCACCCCTCCACTTT. This encodes CASSEARPTGWGNDSPLHF.

This clone was seen once. The gene calls are TRBV6-5 and TRBJ2-3; a weak D match, TRBD2 (6 bases). Germline V gene data show CDR1 as MNHEY and CDR2 as SVGAGI. V was clipped by 6 bases and J by 3 bases, with 16 bases between them. The CDR3 sequence is 15 residues long. In DNA, the CDR3 is TGTGCCAGCAGGGGACTTGGCGGAAGGACAGATACGCAGTATTTT. Protein: CASRGLGGRTDTQYF.

The V and J genes are TRBV10-3 and TRBJ2-5; D is unclear. The ends were cut back, 0 bases at V and 2 bases at J, with 10 bases in the middle. The CDR3 covers 15 residues. Germline values: CDR1 ENHRY, CDR2 SYGVKD. The CDR3: CAISESCCQQETQYF. As DNA, the CDR3 is TGTGCCATCAGTGAGTCGTGTTGCCAGCAAGAGACCCAGTACTTC.

The rearrangement uses TRBV5-1 and TRBJ2-1; 12 bases line up with TRBD2. The CDR3 consists of 17 residues. With V trimmed by 4 bases and J by 2 bases, 7 bases remained unmatched. CDR1 and CDR2 from the germline V gene are SGHRS and YFSETQ. CDR3 amino acids: CASSPTRTSGAYNEQFF. As DNA, the CDR3 is TGCGCCAGCAGCCCTACGAGGACTAGCGGGGCCTACAATGAGCAGTTCTTC.

This chain uses TRBV6-6 with TRBJ2-7; D is undetermined. Germline-derived CDR1 and CDR2 are MNHNY and SVGAGI (reference sequence). The CDR3 is 13 residues long. V lost 8 bases and J lost 4, with 15 bases in between. The CDR3 sequence is CASSDPRSYEQYF. The CDR3 nucleotides are TGTGCCAGCTCCGACCCGAGGTCATACGAGCAGTACTTC.

This chain joins TRBV15 and TRBJ1-5; D gene unclear. In germline, CDR1 is LNHNV, CDR2 YYDKDF (reference sequence). Trimming took 2 bases from V and 5 from J, leaving 22 bases between them. CDR3 length: 18 residues. The CDR3 DNA reads as TGTGCCACCAGCAGAAACAAAAAAGGACCCCGGGAGCATCAGCCCCAGCATTTT. Its translation: CATSRNKKGPREHQPQHF.

V is TRBV28 and J is TRBJ2-2, with D maybe TRBD2 (5 bases). This CDR3 is 15 amino acids long. V was clipped by 2 bases and J by 6 bases, with 13 bases between them. Per the germline V gene, CDR1 is MDHEN and CDR2 is SYDVKM. The CDR3 is CASSLQDRGPGELFF. Written as DNA, the CDR3 is TGTGCCAGCAGTTTACAGGACCGGGGTCCCGGGGAGCTGTTTTTT.

The chain's CDR3 is CASSKGGTGGYSNQPQHF. The CDR3 DNA reads TGTGCCAGCAGCAAAGGGGGGACAGGGGGATATAGCAATCAGCCCCAGCATTTT. The V gene is TRBV21-1, the J gene TRBJ1-5; TRBD1 is the table's D call, not checked against the DNA. TRBV21-1 corresponds to a pseudogene. The CDR3 contains 18 residues.

The chain uses TRBV18 and TRBJ2-7, with TRBD1 matching over 8 bases. CDR3 size: 15 residues. Germline CDR1 and CDR2: KGHSH and LQKENI. The ends lost 3 bases at V and 6 bases at J; junction bases unmatched: 10. The DNA for the CDR3 is TGTGCCAGCTCACCGGGAGGCAGGGGGCAGCTCGAGCAGTACTTC. Protein sequence: CASSPGGRGQLEQYF.

This chain connects TRBV4-3 to TRBJ2-2; the D gene is possibly TRBD2 (6 bases). There are 17 residues in the CDR3. V lost 1 base and J lost 1, with 13 bases in between. Germline lookup yields CDR1 LGHNA and CDR2 YSLEER. CDR3 nucleotide sequence: TGCGCCAGCAGCCAAGGGCGCGGGGCTAAGAACACCGGGGAGCTGTTTTTT. Protein product: CASSQGRGAKNTGELFF.

The CDR3 DNA reads TGTGCCAGCAGTGTCCGACTAGAGGGTTACAATGAGCAGTTCTTC. It encodes CASSVRLEGYNEQFF. The chain uses TRBV6-1 and TRBJ2-1, with D possibly being TRBD2 (6 bases). Germline V lookup: CDR1 MNHNS, CDR2 SASEGT. The CDR3 spans 15 residues. The V end lost 4 bases, the J end lost 4 bases, and 14 bases lay between the germline ends.

This sequence joins TRBV4-2 and TRBJ2-4; a weak D match, TRBD1 (6 bases). Deletions cut 0 bases from V and 1 base from J, with 13 bases between. The CDR3 covers 17 residues. Looked up from germline, CDR1 is LGHNA and CDR2 is YNFKEQ. CDR3 loop: CASSQDWSGVAKNIQYF. The CDR3 DNA sequence: TGTGCCAGCAGCCAAGATTGGTCAGGGGTGGCCAAAAACATTCAGTACTTC.